Described below is a single T cell receptor beta chain sequence and its context. The sample comes from a study of shared clonotypes between healthy human individuals. Turning to the study itself: The study drew on two women and a few men aged 18 to 49 as donors. There were three CD4 naive, three CD4 memory, two CD8 naive and one CD8 memory plates per donor.

The protocol was immunoSEQ multiplex PCR, while the TCRdb copy is restricted to in-frame clones and leaves out a portion. The data show about 330,000 clones, over 75% seen once. The germline gives CDR1 MGHRA, CDR2 YSYEKL. This CDR3 has 17 amino acids. V was shortened by 0 bases and J by 1 base, with 14 bases between the two germline ends. The source is a man younger than 30 in good health. Sequenced input: memory CD8+ T cells sorted from blood. Indicated subset: CD45RO+ cells pooled with CCR7-negative TemRA cells. The genes are TRBV4-1 and TRBJ2-3, with no clear D. CDR3 sequence reads: CASSQDPKDLGTDTQYF. The DNA for the CDR3 is TGCGCCAGCAGCCAAGATCCCAAGGACCTTGGCACAGATACGCAGTATTTT.